This note documents a single T cell receptor (beta chain) sequence. There is no known antigen for this receptor. Qualities for individual bases were not recorded, and no much larger clone is one base off. The listed sequencing device is Illumina HiSeq 2500. TCR beta libraries were prepared by quantitative 5'-RACE with molecular barcodes. The study's own analysis went as follows. A new computational method based on a probabilistic model of VDJ rearrangement was used to identify disease-linked TCR variants. TCRdb handled the public reads itself, with Q25 trimming in fastp and clone calling in MiXCR, and kept productive beta chains. Under each unique CDR3 protein, matching rows form one entry showing the most common genes and DNA. TCRdb assigned the V and J calls; the authors' analysis was not used. This sample lists 650,000 to 800,000 distinct CDR3 sequences; around a fifth were detected once. 15% to 20% of the sample is held by the ten biggest clonotypes.

This sample was taken from a study of CD8 T cells in ankylosing spondylitis (dated by TCRdb to between 2016 and 2019). As for the study more broadly: The study profiled T cell receptor beta repertoires in healthy donors and ankylosing spondylitis patients to find disease-linked TCR variants. The full study cohort comprised 20 to 25 ankylosing spondylitis patients and roughly 100 healthy donors. Peripheral blood was sampled, and synovial fluid was additionally collected from ankylosing spondylitis patients.

V and J are truncated by 0 bases and 2 bases respectively, leaving an intervening sequence of 17 bases. Taken from cysteine to phenylalanine, the CDR3 has 18 residues. Kept here is only the CDR3 DNA, which spans 54 bases and is read in frame from base 1. Study-wide conclusions, independent of this receptor: Significant enrichment of the disease-linked clones was reported in matched synovial fluid samples from ankylosing spondylitis patients. Blood from ankylosing spondylitis patients appeared to be characterized by a TCR beta motif composed of roughly eight highly homologous amino acid variants. Some motif variants were previously reported in synovial fluid and blood of reactive arthritis patients, suggesting common disease-initiation mechanisms. A CD8+ phenotype was shown by the disease-linked clones, which were found at relatively low frequencies in peripheral blood.

This chain joins TRBV12-3 or TRBV12-4 to TRBJ2-1; the D gene may be TRBD1 or TRBD2, since each aligns over 6 bases. This clonotype was sampled from a male donor with ankylosing spondylitis. Sequencing used blood, either unsorted or a sorted T cell fraction (not recorded which). The CDR3: CASSLASGAGNPYNEQFF. The nucleotide sequence is given as TGTGCCAGCAGTTTAGCATCGGGGGCAGGGAACCCCTACAATGAGCAGTTCTTC.